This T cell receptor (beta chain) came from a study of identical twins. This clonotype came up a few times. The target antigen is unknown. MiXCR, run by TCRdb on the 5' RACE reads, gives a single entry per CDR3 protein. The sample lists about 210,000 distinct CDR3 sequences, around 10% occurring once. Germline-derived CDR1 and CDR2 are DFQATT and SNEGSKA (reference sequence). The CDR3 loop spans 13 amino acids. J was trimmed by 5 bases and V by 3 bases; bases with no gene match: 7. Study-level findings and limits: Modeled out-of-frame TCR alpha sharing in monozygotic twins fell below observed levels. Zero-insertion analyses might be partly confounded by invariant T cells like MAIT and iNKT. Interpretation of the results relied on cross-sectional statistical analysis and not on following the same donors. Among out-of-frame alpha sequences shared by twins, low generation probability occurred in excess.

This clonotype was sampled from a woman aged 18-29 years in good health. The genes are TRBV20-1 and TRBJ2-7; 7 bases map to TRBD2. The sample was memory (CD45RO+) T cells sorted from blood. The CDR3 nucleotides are TGCAGTGCTAGGGGGCCGACTAGCCACGAGCAGTACTTC. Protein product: CSARGPTSHEQYF.